Listed below are T cell receptor beta chains from one sample, sequenced in a study of T cell repertoires in cytomegalovirus infection. TCRdb recomputed calls from the reads with MiXCR, one row per CDR3 protein. The sample includes hundreds of thousands of distinct CDR3 sequences, roughly 36% of them seen just once. The sequenced sample consisted of PBMCs. The receptor source for this set is a human donor in good health (CMV status not recorded). Some clones in this sample may be carry-over from other donors' samples. Both conserved end residues are part of each CDR3. D genes are given only for firm matches. Size is stated for part of the rows, as once, few or many counts, or as a class when the clone is expanded.

D,V,size,J,DNA,CDR3
.,TRBV7-9,.,TRBJ2-5,TGTGCCAGCAGCCTCACCGGGGGCTCCCAAGAGACCCAGTACTTC,CASSLTGGSQETQYF
.,TRBV27,.,TRBJ1-1,TGTGCCAGCAGTCCCTCGGAGGGGGTGATCGGAACTGAAGCTTTCTTT,CASSPSEGVIGTEAFF
TRBD1,TRBV12-3/TRBV12-4,few,TRBJ2-6,TGTGCCAGCAGTCCTCCAGGAAGGGGGCGCACTGGGGCCAACGTCCTGACTTTC,CASSPPGRGRTGANVLTF
.,TRBV12-3/TRBV12-4,few,TRBJ2-2,TGTGCCAGCAGTCACCTTAACAGGGTGAACACCGGGGAGCTGTTTTTT,CASSHLNRVNTGELFF
TRBD2,TRBV19,few,TRBJ2-1,TGTGCCAGTAGTATAAGCGGGAGCACTCTTTACAATGAGCAGTTCTTC,CASSISGSTLYNEQFF
.,TRBV3-1,few,TRBJ2-1,TGTGCCAGCAGCCGCGGTTGGGCCAGCGGAAATCTCAATGAGCAGTTCTTC,CASSRGWASGNLNEQFF
.,TRBV5-6,few,TRBJ2-6,TGTGCCAGCAGCTTGTACAGGACCAACGTCCTGACTTTC,CASSLYRTNVLTF
TRBD1,TRBV10-3,.,TRBJ2-1,TGTGCCATCAGGAGACAGGGGGCTTCCTACAATGAGCAGTTCTTC,CAIRRQGASYNEQFF
.,TRBV6-2/TRBV6-3,.,TRBJ2-1,TGTGCCAGCAGTTACGGTGACGACCCGTTCAATGAGCAGTTCTTC,CASSYGDDPFNEQFF
.,TRBV7-2,once,TRBJ2-5,TGTGCCAGCAGCTTAGTGACCCCTTACTTC,CASSLVTPYF
.,TRBV29-1,.,TRBJ2-1,TGCAGCGTTGAAGATGGGGCAGATGGATTTTTC,CSVEDGADGFF
TRBD2,TRBV6-1,many,TRBJ2-2,TGTGCCAGCAGTGAGGGACTAGACACCGGGGAGCTGTTTTTT,CASSEGLDTGELFF
.,TRBV7-8,once,TRBJ2-3,TGTGCCAGCACCAAGGGGGGGGAAGTTCCAGATACGCAGTATTTT,CASTKGGEVPDTQYF
TRBD2,TRBV7-6,many,TRBJ2-1,TGTGCTAGCAGCCCGAGACTAGCGGGGGTCAATGAGCAGTTCTTC,CASSPRLAGVNEQFF
.,TRBV7-8,many,TRBJ1-4,TGTGCCAGCAGCTTAAATGTGGTCAGGGGTCGGGATGAAAAACTGTTTTTT,CASSLNVVRGRDEKLFF
.,TRBV12-3/TRBV12-4,few,TRBJ2-1,TGTGCCAGCAGCCCGGAGACAGTGGGGGAGCAGTTCTTC,CASSPETVGEQFF
.,TRBV20-1,.,TRBJ2-1,TGCAGTGCTAACCGGGACCTCGCCTACAATGAGCAGTTCTTC,CSANRDLAYNEQFF
.,TRBV18,few,TRBJ2-7,TGTGCCAGCTCACCCTCTACCCGCCGACGGGCTACCTACGAGCAGTACTTC,CASSPSTRRRATYEQYF
TRBD1,TRBV2,many,TRBJ2-7,TGTGCCAGCAGTGCGTGGGACAGGGACTACGAGCAGTACTTC,CASSAWDRDYEQYF
.,TRBV7-2,.,TRBJ2-5,TGTGCCAGCAGCTTAGCTATCACAGGAAAAAGCGAGAACCAGTACTTC,CASSLAITGKSENQYF
.,TRBV28,few,TRBJ1-2,TGTGCCAGCAGTTTAGCAGAATTTTACTATGGCTACACCTTC,CASSLAEFYYGYTF
.,TRBV7-2,.,TRBJ2-1,TGTGCCAGCAGCTCTGGGGTAGGAAAGTTGAATGAGCAGTTCTTC,CASSSGVGKLNEQFF
.,TRBV4-1,.,TRBJ2-2,TGCGCCAGCAGCCGTGAAGGCTCCGGGGAGCTGTTTTTT,CASSREGSGELFF
.,TRBV7-2,few,TRBJ1-2,TGTGCCACCTGGCGGGGGCGCAACTATGGCTACACCTTC,CATWRGRNYGYTF
TRBD1,TRBV28,few,TRBJ1-4,TGTGCCAGCGGAACGGTCGATAGTATCCGGGACAGGCCCTCTCGTGAAAAACTGTTTTTT,CASGTVDSIRDRPSREKLFF
.,TRBV19,few,TRBJ2-1,TGTGCCAGTAGTACAAACAGGGTACTGAATGAGCAGTTCTTC,CASSTNRVLNEQFF
TRBD2,TRBV7-6,once,TRBJ2-1,TGTGCCAGCAGCGAGACTAGCGGGGGGGCGAAGCATGAGCAGTTCTTC,CASSETSGGAKHEQFF
TRBD1,TRBV7-6,many,TRBJ2-5,TGTGCCAGCAGCTCAACCCGGGGACAGGGGCAGGAGACCCAGTACTTC,CASSSTRGQGQETQYF
TRBD1,TRBV6-6,.,TRBJ2-7,TGTGCCAGCAGTTACTTGACAGGGCCCTACGAGCAGTACTTC,CASSYLTGPYEQYF
TRBD2,TRBV28,.,TRBJ2-5,TGTGCCACTGGGGAGCGGGATGGCCGAGAGACCCAGTACTTC,CATGERDGRETQYF
.,TRBV2,few,TRBJ2-7,TGTGCCAGCAGTGATTTTAGTAGCCTTAACAGCGAGCAGTACTTC,CASSDFSSLNSEQYF
TRBD1,TRBV5-1,.,TRBJ2-3,TGCGCCAGCAGCTCCAGACAGGGACCCTATACGCAGTATTTT,CASSSRQGPYTQYF
.,TRBV20-1,few,TRBJ1-1,TGCAGTGCTAGAGAAGGATCCAGGAACACTGAAGCTTTCTTT,CSAREGSRNTEAFF
.,TRBV15,few,TRBJ2-7,TGTGCCACCAGCAGAGATGGGGGTTCCATCCACGGCGAGCAGTACTTC,CATSRDGGSIHGEQYF
.,TRBV4-2,once,TRBJ2-4,TGTGCCAGCAGCCAAGACAATCAGGGGCTAGCCAAAAACATTCAGTACTTC,CASSQDNQGLAKNIQYF
.,TRBV7-6,many,TRBJ2-7,TGTGCCAGCAGCTTAGGGGAGGGGGCCTACGAGCAGTACTTC,CASSLGEGAYEQYF
.,TRBV7-9,few,TRBJ2-3,TGTGCCAGCAGCATCTTAGTAGGAACGCAGTATTTT,CASSILVGTQYF
TRBD1,TRBV29-1,few,TRBJ2-1,TGCAGCACCCAAAACAGGGCAGGGGGTGAGCAGTTCTTC,CSTQNRAGGEQFF
TRBD1,TRBV11-2,few,TRBJ2-2,TGTGCCAGCAGCCCCCGCCCGCAGACAGGGGGCTTGAACACCGGGGAGCTGTTTTTT,CASSPRPQTGGLNTGELFF
TRBD1,TRBV19,.,TRBJ1-6,TGTGCCAGTAGCCAAACAGGGGCTGCTAATTCACCCCTCCACTTT,CASSQTGAANSPLHF
.,TRBV5-1,.,TRBJ2-3,TGCGCCAGCAGCTCTCAGGGGCCCACAGATACGCAGTATTTT,CASSSQGPTDTQYF
.,TRBV20-1,.,TRBJ1-4,TGCAGTGCTAGACGGGGAGTTTTAACTAATGAAAAACTGTTTTTT,CSARRGVLTNEKLFF
TRBD1,TRBV12-3/TRBV12-4,.,TRBJ2-1,TGTGCCAGCAGGGCCCGGGGGACAGGGTTCTACAATGAGCAGTTCTTC,CASRARGTGFYNEQFF
TRBD2,TRBV6-5,.,TRBJ2-7,TGTGCCAGCAGTTACGATCCGGGAGGGCCCGAGCAGTACTTC,CASSYDPGGPEQYF
.,TRBV12-3/TRBV12-4,few,TRBJ1-2,TGTGCCAGCAGTTCCGGGCGGATCATCGATGGCTACACCTTC,CASSSGRIIDGYTF
TRBD2,TRBV27,.,TRBJ2-2,TGTGCCAGCAGTGACTCGGGACTAGTAATCTCCGGGGAGCTGTTTTTT,CASSDSGLVISGELFF
.,TRBV7-3,.,TRBJ2-5,TGTGCCAGCATCCACGGCTCCATCCCAGGGACCCAGTACTTC,CASIHGSIPGTQYF
.,TRBV2,.,TRBJ2-7,TGTGCCAGCAGTGAACTGGGGGGGCCGGTTCCGACAGGTCAAGCCTACGAGCAGTACTTC,CASSELGGPVPTGQAYEQYF
TRBD2,TRBV6-1,.,TRBJ2-1,TGTGCCAGCAGCCTCGAGGGGCGGGAGTCCTATGAGCAGTTCTTC,CASSLEGRESYEQFF